This record concerns one T cell receptor beta chain sequence. Its specific antigen is unknown. Relative to the germline gene, one junction end is altered; a read error may explain this. The record originates from a study of blood T cell repertoires in COVID-19 (TCRdb year 2020). For context, the study as a whole: Collaborator samples came from the United States, Italy and Spain and covered acute and convalescent phases of COVID-19. The prospective study material was composed of cDNA or gDNA derived from T cells, B-cell-depleted T cells, or PBMCs. The dataset comprised deeply sampled blood TCRbeta repertoires from subjects exposed to, actively infected with, or recovered from COVID-19. The repertoires were released in a freely available public database meant as a resource for research on the immune response to SARS-CoV-2. The samples were drawn from two sources: the first 160 participants of the ongoing ImmuneRACE study, and some 1,300 subjects contributed by 6 global collaborators. Nearly every sample came with metadata listing a de-identified subject ID, COVID-19 status, age in years and sex. HLA class I and class II types, where available, came from metadata supplied by the sample provider rather than from assay-based typing. Broader findings and caveats from the paper: How much clinical and demographic metadata was included differed by source and by participant, and the metadata was provided uncurated.

The germline V gene provides CDR1 SGHVS and CDR2 FNYEAQ. The cysteine opens and the phenylalanine closes a CDR3 of 16 amino acids. Here the CDR3 DNA is all that survives: 48 bases in frame from base 1. TCRbeta CDR3 regions were amplified from genomic DNA by means of the immunoSEQ Assay, a bias-controlled multiplex PCR. In the original analysis: The number of nucleated cells in each sample was estimated from the amplification of reference gene primers within the assay. To quantify the absolute abundance of each unique TCRbeta CDR3 rearrangement, sequence reads were collapsed and filtered. For each sample, productive Simpson clonality was calculated by taking the square root of Simpson's diversity index across productive rearrangements. The table was pulled from immuneACCESS by TCRdb, which kept in-frame rearrangements only. Such tables lose some clones; where checked, under half of the loss comes from unresolved V genes, and the rest has no known cause. The V and J calls and clone size were taken over from that table, and D and trimming were inferred from the DNA. A total of approximately 200,000 clones appear in this sample, roughly four fifths of them only once. Under 5.5% of the sample lies in the top ten.

The collaborating institutions used their own protocols to collect whole blood in K2EDTA tubes. For TCRbeta analysis, collaborators shipped samples in one of three forms: frozen whole blood, isolated PBMCs, or DNA extracted from either of those sample types. The chain is encoded by TRBV7-6 joined to TRBJ2-7, with 7 middle bases fitting TRBD1. Sequenced input: peripheral blood. The sequence was collected from a woman aged 25 to 45 with acute or convalescent COVID-19. Here is the DNA: TGTGCCAGCAACTTAGCCCGGACAGGCGACCCCTACGAGCAGTACTTC. This codes for CASNLARTGDPYEQYF.